This is a list of T cell receptor beta chains from one sample in a study of human T cells and chemical hapten exposure. Each CDR3 protein gets one entry after TCRdb re-called the RACE reads with MiXCR. The table shows 65,000 to 80,000 distinct CDR3 sequences, with 10% occurring only once. Sequencing used whole blood, obtained in connection with sensitization to the hapten diphenylcyclopropenone (DPC). The origin of the receptors is a woman between 45 and 60 years old with alopecia areata. Some clones in this sample may be carry-over from other donors' samples. CDR3s include the opening cysteine and the closing phenylalanine or tryptophan. The order of the fields is V gene, J gene, clone size, D gene, CDR3 protein, CDR3 DNA. The D gene is left open where the match is weak. Rows give clone size only sometimes, using once, few, many, or a class for an expanded clone.

V: TRBV20-1
J: TRBJ2-2
size: few
D: .
CDR3: CSITGRAGELFF
DNA: TGCAGCATCACAGGGAGGGCCGGGGAGCTGTTTTTT

V: TRBV29-1
J: TRBJ2-7
size: few
D: .
CDR3: CSVEVQPLSYEQYF
DNA: TGCAGCGTTGAGGTACAGCCACTCTCCTACGAGCAGTACTTC

V: TRBV24-1
J: TRBJ2-3
size: few
D: TRBD2
CDR3: CATSDLKGGRPESQYF
DNA: TGTGCCACCAGTGATTTGAAAGGCGGGAGGCCCGAATCGCAGTATTTT

V: TRBV28
J: TRBJ1-2
size: few
D: .
CDR3: CASRSQGGANYGYTF
DNA: TGTGCCAGCCGGTCACAGGGAGGAGCTAACTATGGCTACACCTTC

V: TRBV29-1
J: TRBJ2-1
size: .
D: TRBD2
CDR3: CSAGTSFNEQFF
DNA: TGCAGCGCCGGGACTAGCTTTAATGAGCAGTTCTTC

V: TRBV20-1
J: TRBJ2-1
size: .
D: TRBD2
CDR3: CSAKSSGRGYEQFF
DNA: TGCAGTGCCAAATCTAGCGGGAGAGGGTATGAGCAGTTCTTC

V: TRBV3-1
J: TRBJ2-1
size: many
D: .
CDR3: CASSQVIRAWDEQFF
DNA: TGTGCCAGCAGCCAAGTCATTAGGGCCTGGGATGAGCAGTTCTTC

V: TRBV7-2
J: TRBJ2-3
size: many
D: TRBD1
CDR3: CASSLGQGATDTQYF
DNA: TGTGCCAGCAGCCTGGGACAGGGCGCCACAGATACGCAGTATTTT

V: TRBV27
J: TRBJ2-1
size: many
D: .
CDR3: CASSPYSPTVNEQFF
DNA: TGTGCCAGCAGTCCATACTCTCCTACGGTCAATGAGCAGTTCTTC

V: TRBV7-3
J: TRBJ2-7
size: .
D: .
CDR3: CASSYRDFAGPYEQYF
DNA: TGTGCCAGCAGCTACAGGGACTTTGCGGGGCCGTACGAGCAGTACTTC

V: TRBV28
J: TRBJ2-1
size: few
D: .
CDR3: CASSLGGAPDEFF
DNA: TGTGCCAGCAGTTTAGGGGGCGCACCCGACGAGTTCTTC

V: TRBV30
J: TRBJ1-3
size: few
D: .
CDR3: CAWGTGMTGNTIYF
DNA: TGTGCCTGGGGAACAGGGATGACTGGAAACACCATATATTTT

V: TRBV20-1
J: TRBJ1-6
size: many
D: .
CDR3: CSARVPGISNSPLHF
DNA: TGCAGTGCTAGAGTTCCGGGTATTTCGAATTCACCCCTCCACTTT

V: TRBV9
J: TRBJ2-5
size: many
D: TRBD2
CDR3: CASSVVAGGQETQYF
DNA: TGTGCCAGCAGCGTAGTGGCGGGAGGTCAAGAGACCCAGTACTTC

V: TRBV6-2/TRBV6-3
J: TRBJ2-7
size: .
D: .
CDR3: CASSPDRVWQYF
DNA: TGTGCCAGCAGTCCGGATCGAGTGTGGCAGTACTTC

V: TRBV9
J: TRBJ2-3
size: many
D: .
CDR3: CASSVGGADTDTQYF
DNA: TGTGCCAGCAGCGTAGGGGGTGCTGACACAGATACGCAGTATTTT

V: TRBV7-9
J: TRBJ2-5
size: many
D: .
CDR3: CASSLRRGAETQYF
DNA: TGTGCCAGCAGCTTACGGCGGGGCGCGGAGACCCAGTACTTC

V: TRBV11-2
J: TRBJ2-1
size: .
D: TRBD2
CDR3: CASSSTSGKYNEQFF
DNA: TGTGCCAGCAGCTCGACTAGCGGGAAGTACAATGAGCAGTTCTTC

V: TRBV5-4
J: TRBJ2-3
size: few
D: .
CDR3: CASSLAPIDTQYF
DNA: TGTGCCAGCAGCTTGGCCCCCATCGATACGCAGTATTTT

V: TRBV5-5
J: TRBJ2-1
size: many
D: .
CDR3: CASSRRDLDYNEQFF
DNA: TGTGCCAGCAGCCGCCGGGACTTGGACTACAATGAGCAGTTCTTC

V: TRBV12-3/TRBV12-4
J: TRBJ1-1
size: .
D: .
CDR3: CASSPGGRASSAEAFF
DNA: TGTGCCAGCAGTCCGGGCGGGAGGGCCTCATCGGCTGAAGCTTTCTTT

V: TRBV6-6
J: TRBJ2-3
size: few
D: TRBD2
CDR3: CASSPSGRGTDTQYF
DNA: TGTGCCAGCAGCCCTAGCGGGAGAGGGACAGATACGCAGTATTTT

V: TRBV11-2
J: TRBJ2-5
size: .
D: .
CDR3: CASSPGVETQYF
DNA: TGTGCCAGCAGCCCGGGGGTCGAGACCCAGTACTTC

V: TRBV2
J: TRBJ2-5
size: .
D: TRBD2
CDR3: CAAREGLVQETQYF
DNA: TGTGCCGCCCGGGAGGGACTGGTACAAGAGACCCAGTACTTC

V: TRBV6-5
J: TRBJ2-1
size: few
D: TRBD2
CDR3: CASSYGSGRALGEQFF
DNA: TGTGCCAGCAGTTACGGGAGTGGGAGGGCCCTCGGTGAGCAGTTCTTC

V: TRBV7-2
J: TRBJ2-1
size: many
D: .
CDR3: CASSRAGPTYNEQFF
DNA: TGTGCCAGCAGCCGGGCCGGACCCACCTACAATGAGCAGTTCTTC

V: TRBV14
J: TRBJ2-5
size: few
D: .
CDR3: CASSPGWREETQYF
DNA: TGTGCCAGCAGCCCTGGATGGAGAGAAGAGACCCAGTACTTC

V: TRBV20-1
J: TRBJ2-7
size: .
D: TRBD1
CDR3: CSARDRKGEQYF
DNA: TGCAGTGCTAGGGACAGGAAAGGCGAGCAGTACTTC

V: TRBV12-3/TRBV12-4
J: TRBJ2-7
size: few
D: .
CDR3: CASSLDLIYEQYF
DNA: TGTGCCAGCAGTTTAGACCTAATCTACGAGCAGTACTTC

V: TRBV19
J: TRBJ2-5
size: .
D: .
CDR3: CASSIGGAFKETQYF
DNA: TGTGCCAGTAGTATAGGCGGAGCGTTTAAAGAGACCCAGTACTTC

V: TRBV5-5
J: TRBJ2-7
size: few
D: .
CDR3: CASSLPPPRHEQYF
DNA: TGTGCCAGCAGCTTGCCTCCCCCGAGGCACGAGCAGTACTTC

V: TRBV12-3/TRBV12-4
J: TRBJ2-2
size: few
D: .
CDR3: CASSATTPSPGELFF
DNA: TGTGCCAGCAGTGCCACAACTCCTTCTCCCGGGGAGCTGTTTTTT

V: TRBV5-3
J: TRBJ1-1
size: .
D: TRBD1
CDR3: CARSLTPGQGTFF
DNA: TGTGCCAGAAGTTTAACCCCGGGACAGGGGACTTTCTTT

V: TRBV6-5
J: TRBJ2-2
size: many
D: .
CDR3: CASSRGGVNTGELFF
DNA: TGTGCCAGCAGTAGGGGGGGAGTGAACACCGGGGAGCTGTTTTTT

V: TRBV29-1
J: TRBJ2-5
size: .
D: .
CDR3: CSAAQASGETQYF
DNA: TGCAGCGCAGCCCAGGCCTCGGGAGAGACCCAGTACTTC

V: TRBV6-4
J: TRBJ2-2
size: few
D: .
CDR3: CASSPLTGAGTGELFF
DNA: TGTGCCAGCAGTCCCTTGACGGGAGCCGGCACCGGGGAGCTGTTTTTT

V: TRBV4-3
J: TRBJ2-3
size: .
D: TRBD2
CDR3: CASSQASGLTDTQYF
DNA: TGCGCCAGCAGCCAGGCTAGCGGGCTCACAGATACGCAGTATTTT

V: TRBV11-1
J: TRBJ2-7
size: .
D: TRBD2
CDR3: CASSRTSGTGEQYF
DNA: TGTGCCAGCAGCCGGACTAGCGGGACGGGCGAGCAGTACTTC

V: TRBV18
J: TRBJ2-3
size: .
D: TRBD2
CDR3: CASSPRTTASGTDTQYF
DNA: TGTGCCAGCTCACCACGAACGACGGCTAGCGGGACAGATACGCAGTATTTT

V: TRBV11-2
J: TRBJ2-5
size: .
D: .
CDR3: CASPGQQETQYF
DNA: TGTGCCAGCCCAGGACAGCAAGAGACCCAGTACTTC

V: TRBV6-5
J: TRBJ2-1
size: few
D: TRBD2
CDR3: CASSPGLAGANEQFF
DNA: TGTGCCAGCAGTCCCGGACTAGCGGGAGCCAATGAGCAGTTCTTC

V: TRBV7-2
J: TRBJ2-5
size: .
D: TRBD2
CDR3: CASSSVGTSSQETQYF
DNA: TGTGCCAGCAGCTCCGTAGGGACTAGCTCCCAAGAGACCCAGTACTTC

V: TRBV7-3
J: TRBJ2-3
size: few
D: .
CDR3: CASSLLRGPDTQYF
DNA: TGTGCCAGCAGCTTATTGAGGGGACCAGATACGCAGTATTTT

V: TRBV7-2
J: TRBJ2-1
size: .
D: .
CDR3: CASSFSATLNEQFF
DNA: TGTGCCAGCAGCTTTAGCGCGACCCTGAATGAGCAGTTCTTC

V: TRBV11-2
J: TRBJ2-1
size: few
D: .
CDR3: CASSPASVAVEFF
DNA: TGTGCCAGCAGCCCAGCTTCTGTGGCGGTGGAGTTCTTC

V: TRBV29-1
J: TRBJ2-7
size: many
D: .
CDR3: CSVERDGTYEQYF
DNA: TGCAGCGTTGAGAGGGACGGGACCTACGAGCAGTACTTC

V: TRBV20-1
J: TRBJ2-2
size: .
D: TRBD2
CDR3: CSARVLAAGTGELFF
DNA: TGCAGTGCTAGAGTTCTAGCGGCGGGCACCGGGGAGCTGTTTTTT

V: TRBV10-2
J: TRBJ1-1
size: .
D: .
CDR3: CASSEMVSIPEAFF
DNA: TGCGCCAGCAGTGAGATGGTCTCTATACCTGAAGCTTTCTTT